Listed here is a single TCR beta chain. The table came from immunoSEQ multiplex PCR; TCRdb's copy has only in-frame clones and leaves some out. The sample lists under 200,000 clones; over 80% were seen once. The data were obtained in a study of blood T cell repertoires in COVID-19. The length of the CDR3 is 18 residues. Germline-derived CDR1 and CDR2 are LGHDT and YNNKEL (reference sequence). V lost 7 bases and J lost 3, with 25 bases in between. The gene calls are TRBV3-1 (or the pseudogene TRBV3-2) and TRBJ2-4; D perhaps matches TRBD1 (7 bases). The clonotype was recovered from a woman aged 55 to 70 who had recovered from COVID-19. Material for sequencing was PBMCs or T cells enriched from blood (not recorded which). The DNA for the CDR3 is TGTGCCAGCAAGGAGGGCCGGGCCAAGAGGGGGCTCAAAAACATTCAGTACTTC. This encodes CASKEGRAKRGLKNIQYF.